This T cell receptor beta chain was sequenced during a study of CD8 T cells in ankylosing spondylitis. CDR1 is SGHAT, CDR2 FQNNGV, per germline. With 5 bases removed from V and 0 bases from J, the gap between germline ends came to 5 bases. The CDR3 consists of 13 residues. Molecular-barcoded quantitative 5'-RACE produced these TCR beta libraries. TCRdb reprocessed the 5' RACE reads with MiXCR, giving one entry per CDR3 protein. The profile shows a few hundred thousand distinct CDR3 sequences, 8% of them singletons. This clonotype came up a few times. Its matching antigen is unknown. Study results and limitations: Matched synovial fluid from ankylosing spondylitis patients was reported to be enriched for disease-linked clones. Relatively scarce in peripheral blood, disease-linked clones were CD8+. One TCR beta motif, made up of several highly homologous variants, appeared characteristic of ankylosing spondylitis blood. Earlier authors reported some of these motif variants in reactive arthritis synovial fluid and blood.

This sequence was found in a male donor with ankylosing spondylitis. Source material: blood, either unsorted or a sorted T cell fraction (not recorded which). This chain links TRBV11-2 with TRBJ1-5; D remains unclear. The chain's CDR3 is CASSRSSNQPQHF. The CDR3 coding sequence is TGTGCCAGCAGCCGAAGTAGCAATCAGCCCCAGCATTTT.